The rows below give T cell receptor beta chains drawn from one sample of a study of cytomegalovirus exposure and HLA in healthy donors. Repertoires were generated with immunoSEQ multiplex PCR, while TCRdb's copy carries only in-frame clones and drops some. The data contain under 150,000 clones, 83% of them singletons. Source material: PBMCs. These receptors came from a girl aged 2-10 years in good health and CMV-seronegative. The CDR3 runs from the conserved cysteine through the conserved F or W. The order of the fields is clone size, J gene, D gene, V gene, CDR3 DNA, CDR3 protein. The D gene is left open where the match is weak. Where a row states a size, it is once, few, many or the class of an expanded clone; other rows omit it.

abundance: -; j_gene: TRBJ2-3; d_gene: TRBD1; v_gene: TRBV25-1; CDR3nt: TGTGCCAGCAGAGAAGGACAGGGTGGCACAGATACGCAGTATTTT; CDR3aa: CASREGQGGTDTQYF
abundance: -; j_gene: TRBJ2-3; d_gene: -; v_gene: TRBV2; CDR3nt: TGTGCCAGCAGGGGACACCGCACAGATACGCAGTATTTT; CDR3aa: CASRGHRTDTQYF
abundance: -; j_gene: TRBJ2-1; d_gene: TRBD2; v_gene: TRBV5-1; CDR3nt: TGCGCCAGCAGCTTGGGGGGACTAGCGGGATGGTCCAGGTCCTACAATGAGCAGTTCTTC; CDR3aa: CASSLGGLAGWSRSYNEQFF
abundance: few; j_gene: TRBJ1-3; d_gene: -; v_gene: TRBV28; CDR3nt: TGTGCCAGCAGTTTAATTGGGCGGGGCAAAGACTCTGGAAACACCATATATTTT; CDR3aa: CASSLIGRGKDSGNTIYF
abundance: -; j_gene: TRBJ2-2; d_gene: -; v_gene: TRBV7-2; CDR3nt: TGTGCCAGCAGCTTAGGATGGACAGAGATCACCGGGGAGCTGTTTTTT; CDR3aa: CASSLGWTEITGELFF
abundance: once; j_gene: TRBJ2-5; d_gene: TRBD2; v_gene: TRBV29-1; CDR3nt: TGCAGCGCATCCCTCCGAGGACTAGCGGGGGGGGAGACCCAGTACTTC; CDR3aa: CSASLRGLAGGETQYF
abundance: -; j_gene: TRBJ2-4; d_gene: TRBD2; v_gene: TRBV7-9; CDR3nt: TGTGCCAGCAGTTTTGGTAGCGGGGGCCTCAAAAACATTCAGTACTTC; CDR3aa: CASSFGSGGLKNIQYF
abundance: -; j_gene: TRBJ1-2; d_gene: TRBD1; v_gene: TRBV10-3; CDR3nt: TGTGCCATCAGCGGGGACAGGGGTTATGGCTACACCTTC; CDR3aa: CAISGDRGYGYTF
abundance: -; j_gene: TRBJ2-7; d_gene: TRBD2; v_gene: TRBV5-1; CDR3nt: TGCGCCAGCAGGGACGGACTAGCGGGAGACGAGCAGTACTTC; CDR3aa: CASRDGLAGDEQYF
abundance: -; j_gene: TRBJ1-2; d_gene: -; v_gene: TRBV7-9; CDR3nt: TGTGCCAGCAGCTTTGGCTACCGGGAGGATGGCTACACCTTC; CDR3aa: CASSFGYREDGYTF
abundance: once; j_gene: TRBJ2-7; d_gene: TRBD1; v_gene: TRBV18; CDR3nt: TGTGCCAGCTCACCAGGGACAGCCACCTACGAGCAGTACTTC; CDR3aa: CASSPGTATYEQYF
abundance: -; j_gene: TRBJ2-1; d_gene: -; v_gene: TRBV7-3; CDR3nt: TGTGCCAGCAGCTTAAATCCCTTTAGCGATTCCTACAATGAGCAGTTCTTC; CDR3aa: CASSLNPFSDSYNEQFF
abundance: -; j_gene: TRBJ2-1; d_gene: -; v_gene: TRBV19; CDR3nt: TGTGCCAGTAGTCGCGTCTCCTACAATGAGCAGTTCTTC; CDR3aa: CASSRVSYNEQFF
abundance: -; j_gene: TRBJ2-7; d_gene: -; v_gene: TRBV29-1; CDR3nt: TGCAGCGTTAGGCAGATAGGACCCGGGGGAGGCGAGCAGTACTTC; CDR3aa: CSVRQIGPGGGEQYF
abundance: -; j_gene: TRBJ1-2; d_gene: TRBD1; v_gene: TRBV6-5; CDR3nt: TGTGCCAGCGGGCTCGACAGGGGGGCCAGCTATGGCTACACCTTC; CDR3aa: CASGLDRGASYGYTF
abundance: -; j_gene: TRBJ1-1; d_gene: -; v_gene: TRBV4-1; CDR3nt: TGCGCCAGCAGCCAAGATGTGACGGGAACTGAAGCTTTCTTT; CDR3aa: CASSQDVTGTEAFF
abundance: -; j_gene: TRBJ2-2; d_gene: -; v_gene: TRBV7-7; CDR3nt: TGTGCTAGCAGCTTAGACGTTGCCAACTTTAACACCGGGGAGCTGTTTTTT; CDR3aa: CASSLDVANFNTGELFF
abundance: -; j_gene: TRBJ1-6; d_gene: -; v_gene: TRBV5-6; CDR3nt: TGTGCCAGCAGCTTGTCAGGGGCTAATTCACCCCTCCACTTT; CDR3aa: CASSLSGANSPLHF
abundance: -; j_gene: TRBJ2-1; d_gene: -; v_gene: TRBV29-1; CDR3nt: TGCAGCGTCCACCCAGATAATGAGCAGTTCTTC; CDR3aa: CSVHPDNEQFF
abundance: -; j_gene: TRBJ2-7; d_gene: TRBD1; v_gene: TRBV25-1; CDR3nt: TGTGCCAGCAGTGACGGCCCCGGGACAGGGGACCGCGAGCAGTACTTC; CDR3aa: CASSDGPGTGDREQYF